The 26 T cell receptor beta chains below all came from one sample that was sequenced in a study of T-cell memory formation after mild COVID-19. TCRdb reanalysed the 5' RACE reads using MiXCR and keeps one entry per CDR3 protein. The sample consists of around 530,000 distinct CDR3 sequences, less than 25% of them appearing once. The sequencing input was PBMCs or a T cell subset sorted from them (not recorded which). Source of these receptors: an adult woman who had mild COVID-19 (a few samples of this study predate the infection). Cell type and time point are not known.

On this clonotype itself: A much more abundant neighbour one base away suggests this may be a read error. The chain uses TRBV6-5 and TRBJ1-6; a possible D gene is TRBD1 (5 bases). The CDR3 is 14 residues long. Germline V gene sequence: CDR1 MNHEY, CDR2 SVGAGI. The CDR3 DNA follows: TGTGCCAGCAGGCAGGGCGGAAATAATTCACACCTCCACTTT. Translated: CASRQGGNNSHLHF.

The chain is built from TRBV9 and TRBJ2-3, with D possibly being TRBD1 or TRBD2 (6 bases each). V was trimmed by 2 bases and J by 3 bases, leaving 10 bases between them. The CDR3 sequence is 14 residues long. CDR1 is SGDLS and CDR2 is YYNGEE in the germline V gene. The CDR3 reads CASSVKGGTDTQYF. CDR3 in DNA: TGTGCCAGCAGCGTCAAGGGGGGAACAGATACGCAGTATTTT.

This clonotype was seen a handful of times. The rearrangement uses TRBV12-3 or TRBV12-4 and TRBJ1-3; weak D call: TRBD1 (6 bases). V was clipped by 3 bases and J by 1 base, with 22 bases between them. The CDR3 spans 19 residues. This CDR3 is CASSFWQVGRGWSGNTIYF. CDR3 nucleotides: TGTGCCAGCAGTTTTTGGCAGGTCGGCAGGGGCTGGTCTGGAAACACCATATATTTT.

This clonotype has just a few counts. This chain links TRBV12-3 or TRBV12-4 with TRBJ1-5, with D tentatively TRBD1 (5 bases). V dropped 6 bases and J dropped 0 bases, with 21 bases sitting between them. The CDR3 totals 18 residues. Here the CDR3 DNA reads TGTGCCAGCAGCTTCTCCTGGGTGACAGAGGCTAGCAATCAGCCCCAGCATTTT. Translated, it gives CASSFSWVTEASNQPQHF.

V gene TRBV6-5 combines with J gene TRBJ2-2; the match to TRBD1 covers 7 bases. CDR1 is MNHEY and CDR2 is SVGAGI in the germline V gene. With 4 bases clipped from V and 4 bases from J, the junction kept 6 bases outside the gene matches. The CDR3 spans 15 residues. CDR3 in DNA: TGTGCCAGCAGTTTGGGGACAGTAATCACCGGGGAGCTGTTTTTT. Encoded protein: CASSLGTVITGELFF.

This clonotype has a count of ten or more. The V and J genes are TRBV7-3 and TRBJ2-7, with D possibly matching TRBD1 (6 bases). The germline V and J ends were trimmed by 2 bases and 0 bases, with 11 bases remaining between them. Per germline, CDR1 SGHTA and CDR2 FQGTGA. This CDR3 comprises 15 residues. CDR3 DNA sequence: TGTGCCAGCAGCTTACAGGGGTCGAGCTCCTACGAGCAGTACTTC. It translates to CASSLQGSSSYEQYF.

The CDR3 sequence: CASRGARGGELFF. The CDR3 region has the DNA TGTGCCAGCAGGGGAGCCAGGGGCGGGGAGCTGTTTTTT. The V and J genes are TRBV2 and TRBJ2-2, with D possibly being TRBD1 (6 bases). The V gene's germline CDR1 is SNHLY and CDR2 FYNNEI. The V gene lost 6 bases and the J gene lost 7 bases, with 12 bases spanning the gap. This CDR3 spans 13 amino acids. Variable domain in full (rest from reference TRBV2 and TRBJ2-2): EPEVTQTPSHQVTQMGQEVILRCVPISNHLYFYWYRQILGQKVEFLVSFYNNEISEKSEIFDDQFSVERPDGSNFTLKIRSTKLEDSAMYFCASRGARGGELFFGEGSRLTVL.

The chain is built from TRBV3-1 and TRBJ2-4; 12 nucleotides line up with TRBD2. The CDR3 is 19 amino acids. In germline, CDR1 is LGHDT, CDR2 YNNKEL (reference sequence). The V segment lost 0 bases and the J segment 0 bases; nucleotides outside the gene matches: 6. The CDR3 region is CASSQETSGGLIAKNIQYF. The CDR3 coding sequence is TGTGCCAGCAGCCAAGAAACTAGCGGGGGGTTAATAGCCAAAAACATTCAGTACTTC.

The chain is built from TRBV7-9 and TRBJ1-2; 8 bases are shared with TRBD1. J was trimmed by 8 bases and V by 5 bases; bases with no gene match: 13. From germline, CDR1 is SEHNR and CDR2 FQNEAQ (reference sequence). The CDR3 is 15 amino acids. For the CDR3, the DNA is TGTGCCAGCAGCCGCGCCTTCTCAGGGGGCGACGGCTACACCTTC. It encodes CASSRAFSGGDGYTF.

CDR3 in amino acids: CASSVAPTSGSLSEQFF. The CDR3 DNA is TGTGCCAGCAGCGTAGCCCCCACTAGCGGGAGCCTCAGTGAGCAGTTCTTC. The genes are TRBV9 and TRBJ2-1; 11 positions agree with TRBD2. Germline V CDR1 and CDR2: SGDLS, YYNGEE. After removal of 0 bases from V and 9 bases from J, the junction contained 11 bases not matched to a gene. This CDR3 contains 17 residues.

This chain links TRBV7-9 with TRBJ2-5, with D possibly matching TRBD2 (6 bases). The V end was cut by 5 bases, the J end by 2 bases, with 15 bases between. Germline V gene data show CDR1 as SEHNR and CDR2 as FQNEAQ (reference sequence). The CDR3 is 15 residues long. Here the CDR3 reads CASSPPGLTQETQYF. As DNA, the CDR3 is TGTGCCAGCAGCCCGCCGGGACTTACTCAAGAGACCCAGTACTTC. Full variable domain (outside the CDR3, taken from reference TRBV7-9 and TRBJ2-5): DTGVSQNPRHKITKRGQNVTFRCDPISEHNRLYWYRQTLGQGPEFLTYFQNEAQLEKSRLLSDRFSAERPKGSFSTLEIQRTEQGDSAMYLCASSPPGLTQETQYFGPGTRLLVL.

This sequence joins TRBV7-8 and TRBJ2-3, with 10 bases identical to TRBD1. Germline V CDR1 and CDR2: SGHVS, FQNEAQ. J lost 4 bases, V lost 4 bases, and 5 bases had no gene match. This CDR3 is built from 15 residues. Here the CDR3 DNA reads TGTGCCAGCAGCTCGGCGGACAGGGGGGCAGATACGCAGTATTTT. Protein sequence: CASSSADRGADTQYF.

This clonotype was counted a few times. The chain recombines TRBV5-6 with TRBJ2-3; 10 bases agree with TRBD2. V lost 2 bases and J lost 6; bases outside the gene matches: 6. Germline values: CDR1 SGHDT, CDR2 YYEEEE. The CDR3 extends over 15 amino acids. The CDR3 DNA reads TGTGCCAGCAGCTTTCCTCTAGCGGGAGCGGATACGCAGTATTTT. Translation: CASSFPLAGADTQYF.

The chain links TRBV6-2 or TRBV6-3 to TRBJ2-7, with 9 bases identical to TRBD1. The germline V gene encodes CDR1 MNHEY and CDR2 SVGEGT. J lost 5 bases, V lost 6 bases, and 8 bases had no gene match. This CDR3 spans 14 amino acids. In nucleotides, the CDR3 is TGTGCCAGCAGATTCCGGGACAGGGTTCACGAGCAGTACTTC. Protein sequence: CASRFRDRVHEQYF.

CDR3 residues: CASTPRGTVNTGELFF. The CDR3, as DNA: TGTGCCAGCACTCCCAGGGGGACAGTGAACACCGGGGAGCTGTTTTTT. V usage is TRBV6-2 or TRBV6-3 and J usage is TRBJ2-2; 7 positions match TRBD1. Trimming at V came to 7 bases and at J to 1 base, leaving 9 bases not matched to a gene. Germline-derived CDR1 and CDR2 are MNHEY and SVGEGT. The CDR3 extends over 16 amino acids.

J is TRBJ1-1 and V is TRBV9, with 8 nucleotides matching TRBD1. The germline V gene has CDR1 SGDLS and CDR2 YYNGEE. The ends lost 3 bases at V and 1 base at J; junction bases unmatched: 2. The CDR3 has 14 amino acids. For the CDR3, the DNA is TGTGCCAGCAGCGAGACAGGGGAGAACACTGAAGCTTTCTTT. Translated, it gives CASSETGENTEAFF.

The chain links TRBV6-4 to TRBJ2-1, with 13 nucleotides matching TRBD2. Germline lookup yields CDR1 MRHNA and CDR2 SNTAGT. The CDR3 is 14 amino acids. The ends lost 5 bases at V and 9 bases at J; junction bases unmatched: 4. CDR3 sequence reads: CASSRLAGGVEQFF. The CDR3 DNA is TGTGCCAGCAGTCGACTAGCGGGGGGTGTTGAGCAGTTCTTC.

V usage is TRBV4-1 and J usage is TRBJ2-7; 8 bases map to TRBD2. V lost 3 bases to trimming and J lost 4 bases; unmatched junction nucleotides: 5. CDR3 length: 14 residues. CDR1 is MGHRA, CDR2 YSYEKL, per germline. The DNA for the CDR3 is TGCGCCAGCAGCCACGCGGGGGGACCTTACGAGCAGTACTTC. Translating gives CASSHAGGPYEQYF.

This clonotype appeared a few times. The CDR3 here is CSAFGQGRHEQFF. Written as DNA, the CDR3 is TGCAGTGCCTTCGGACAGGGAAGGCATGAGCAGTTCTTC. This sequence joins TRBV20-1 and TRBJ2-1; 8 nucleotides match TRBD1. The CDR3 is 13 amino acids. CDR1 and CDR2 (germline): DFQATT, SNEGSKA (reference sequence). The J segment lost 8 bases and the V segment lost 6 bases, leaving 9 bases of the junction unmatched.

This chain links TRBV3-1 with TRBJ2-3; 11 bases fit TRBD1. The CDR3 has 19 residues. Trimming took 0 bases from V and 2 from J; bases not matched to a gene: 10. Per germline, CDR1 LGHDT and CDR2 YNNKEL (reference sequence). CDR3 DNA: TGTGCCAGCAGCCAAGAACCCATTTTGGACAGGGGGCTCACAGATACGCAGTATTTT. This encodes CASSQEPILDRGLTDTQYF.

This CDR3 is CASQGPRNTEAFF. The CDR3 DNA reads as TGTGCCAGCCAGGGGCCGCGGAACACTGAAGCTTTCTTT. V and J are TRBV6-1 and TRBJ1-1, with a possible D match to TRBD1 (6 bases). The CDR3 runs to 13 residues. Per the germline V gene, CDR1 is MNHNS and CDR2 is SASEGT. The V gene lost 8 bases and the J gene lost 1 base, with 11 bases spanning the gap.

The chain recombines TRBV6-1 with TRBJ2-1; 11 bases align to TRBD2. Germline V gene sequence: CDR1 MNHNS, CDR2 SASEGT. V trimming: 8 bases; J trimming: 7 bases; junction bases outside the gene matches: 7. The CDR3 loop spans 14 amino acids. The CDR3 here is CASLDSGRGNEQFF. CDR3 nucleotide sequence: TGTGCCAGCCTAGATAGCGGGAGGGGTAATGAGCAGTTCTTC.

J is TRBJ2-6 and V is TRBV9; D not resolved. Trimming removed 6 bases from V and 12 bases from J, with 22 bases in between. CDR1 and CDR2 from the germline V gene are SGDLS and YYNGEE. The CDR3 sequence is 15 residues long. DNA of the CDR3: TGTGCCAGCACCCCGGACCCCACTCAACCCGGCGTCCTGACTTTC. Translating gives CASTPDPTQPGVLTF.

This chain links TRBV20-1 with TRBJ2-7, with unresolved D. The CDR3 loop spans 12 amino acids. From germline, CDR1 is DFQATT and CDR2 SNEGSKA (reference sequence). V was shortened by 7 bases and J by 4 bases, with 14 bases between the two germline ends. CDR3 in amino acids: CSVRAQLYEQYF. CDR3 DNA: TGCAGTGTACGGGCACAACTATACGAGCAGTACTTC.

This clonotype was observed a few times. V and J are TRBV12-3 or TRBV12-4 and TRBJ2-1, with D perhaps given as TRBD1 or TRBD2 (5 bases each). This CDR3 contains 16 residues. V lost 6 bases and J 9 bases, leaving 24 bases between the germline ends. This CDR3 reads CASSPLRRSGGGEQFF. In DNA, the CDR3 is TGTGCCAGCAGCCCCCTGAGGCGGTCCGGTGGGGGTGAGCAGTTCTTC.

With regard to this clonotype: The junction and the germline gene differ at one end; a read error may be behind it. The CDR3 nucleotides read TGTGCCAGCAGTTTAGGTGGCGGGGCGCAAGGGACCCAGTACTTC. This translates into CASSLGGGAQGTQYF. The J gene is TRBJ2-5, the V gene TRBV12-3 or TRBV12-4; TRBD2 might be the D (6 bases). This CDR3 is built from 15 residues.